This T cell receptor beta chain was identified in a study of Graves' ophthalmopathy and Graves' hyperthyroidism. The overall study: There was a collection of peripheral blood at initial diagnosis, before any treatment. Whole-study findings and limits: An approximately 82% specificity and around 90% sensitivity were achieved by a 13-signature model that separated ophthalmopathy from stable hyperthyroidism.

This clonotype was counted a few times. No antigen is known for it. RNA served as the template for amplifying TCR beta CDR3 regions. First-round RT-PCR relied on HTBI primers, and a second-round multiplex PCR came next. TCRdb reprocessed the multiplex PCR reads via MiXCR and lists one record per CDR3 protein. This sample has 260,000 or so distinct CDR3 sequences, with around 50% found just once. Clinical symptoms, serum thyroxine, TRAb, thyroid ultrasound and orbital computed tomography formed the basis of diagnosis. PBMCs were density-gradient isolated from roughly 10 ml fresh blood. The origin of this receptor is an adult man with Graves' ophthalmopathy. Sequencing was done on a sample of peripheral blood.

CDR3 in amino acids: CAISERQEKLFF. The CDR3 nucleotides read TGTGCCATCAGTGAGCGGCAAGAAAAACTGTTTTTT. The chain uses TRBV10-3 and TRBJ1-4, with D uncertain. The length of the CDR3 is 12 residues. The germline CDR1 and CDR2 sequences are ENHRY and SYGVKD. Trimming pared 2 bases from V and 8 bases from J, leaving 6 bases between.